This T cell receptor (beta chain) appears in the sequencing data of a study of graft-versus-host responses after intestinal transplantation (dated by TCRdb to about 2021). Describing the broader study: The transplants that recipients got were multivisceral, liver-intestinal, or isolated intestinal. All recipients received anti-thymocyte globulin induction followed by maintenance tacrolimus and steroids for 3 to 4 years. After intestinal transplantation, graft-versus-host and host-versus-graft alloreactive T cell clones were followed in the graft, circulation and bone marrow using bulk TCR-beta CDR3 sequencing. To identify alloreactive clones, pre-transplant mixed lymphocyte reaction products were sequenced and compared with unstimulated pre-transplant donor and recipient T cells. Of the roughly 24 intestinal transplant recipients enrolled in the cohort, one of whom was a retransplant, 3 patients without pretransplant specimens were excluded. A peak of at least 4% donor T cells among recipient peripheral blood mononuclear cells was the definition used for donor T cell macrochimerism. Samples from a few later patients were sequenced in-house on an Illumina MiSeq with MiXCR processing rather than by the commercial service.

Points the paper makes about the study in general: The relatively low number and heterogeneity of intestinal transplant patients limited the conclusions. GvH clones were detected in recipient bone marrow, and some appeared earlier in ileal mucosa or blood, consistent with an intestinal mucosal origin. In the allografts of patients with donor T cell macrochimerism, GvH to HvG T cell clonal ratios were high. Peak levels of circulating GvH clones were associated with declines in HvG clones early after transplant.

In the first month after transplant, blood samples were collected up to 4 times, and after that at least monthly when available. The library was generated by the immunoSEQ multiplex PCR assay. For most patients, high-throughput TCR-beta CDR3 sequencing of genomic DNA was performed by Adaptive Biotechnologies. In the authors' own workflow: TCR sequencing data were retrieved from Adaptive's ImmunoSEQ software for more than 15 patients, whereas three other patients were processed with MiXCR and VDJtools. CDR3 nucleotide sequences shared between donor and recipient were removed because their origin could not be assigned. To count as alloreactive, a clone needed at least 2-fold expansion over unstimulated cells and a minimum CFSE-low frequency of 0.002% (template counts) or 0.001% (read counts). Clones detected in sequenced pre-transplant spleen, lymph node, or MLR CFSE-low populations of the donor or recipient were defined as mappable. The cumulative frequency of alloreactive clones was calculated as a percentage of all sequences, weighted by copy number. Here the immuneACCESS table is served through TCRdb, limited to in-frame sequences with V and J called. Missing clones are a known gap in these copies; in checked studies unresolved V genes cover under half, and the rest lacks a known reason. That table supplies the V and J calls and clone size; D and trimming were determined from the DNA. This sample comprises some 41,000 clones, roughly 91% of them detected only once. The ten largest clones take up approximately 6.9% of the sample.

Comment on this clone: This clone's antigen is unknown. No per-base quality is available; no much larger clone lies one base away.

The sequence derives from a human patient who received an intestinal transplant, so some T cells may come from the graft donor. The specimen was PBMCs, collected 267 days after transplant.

The sequenced DNA is TGTGCCAGCTCACCACTACCAGGGGATCAGCCCCAGCATTTT. This sequence encodes CASSPLPGDQPQHF. The chain links TRBV18 with TRBJ1-5, with TRBD1 perhaps the D gene, on 6 matching bases. A distance of 9 bases separates the germline ends of V and J, which lose 1 base and 5 bases respectively. The CDR3 runs 14 amino acids, cysteine and phenylalanine included. Only the CDR3 DNA is retained, 42 bases long and in frame from the first base. The germline V gene yields KGHSH for CDR1 and LQKENI for CDR2.